This T cell receptor (beta chain) was sequenced for a study of T cells after yellow fever vaccination (dated by TCRdb to about 2019). Describing the broader study: The SMART-Seq v4 Ultra Low Input RNA kit was used to prepare libraries from fractions with low cell numbers. To follow T-cell clones before and after primary and booster YFV17D yellow fever vaccination, bulk TCR alpha and beta repertoires were sequenced over time. The cohort comprised two healthy male donors, one aged 18 to 30 and one aged 30 to 39 years. Bulk PBMC replicates and cell subsets were isolated from blood drawn at multiple timepoints before and after both primary and secondary immunization. Study-wide conclusions, independent of this receptor: The study included only a couple of donors, which limits how far the findings can be generalized. FACS-sorted repertoires could contain abundant contaminating clonotypes from the bulk population, so computational filtering was required. A small fraction of clonotypes appeared in both the CD4 and CD8 compartments, likely as a result of convergent recombination. After the booster, most of the clones that had expanded following primary vaccination were detected again (roughly 97% of CD4 and around 90% of CD8), which suggests that memory was broadly maintained. The secondary T-cell response was found to be weaker but faster than the primary response, with a peak reached on day 5 rather than on day 15.

V and J are truncated by 6 bases and 8 bases respectively, leaving an intervening sequence of 15 bases. CDR1 and CDR2 were assigned from the germline V gene as SGDLS and YYNGEE. Reading from cysteine to phenylalanine, the CDR3 counts 13 amino acids. Only CDR3 DNA remains: 39 bases, in frame from the first base. The sample's treatment or condition label, in plain terms: live attenuated yellow fever vaccine strain. PBMCs were isolated from peripheral blood using a standard Ficoll-Paque protocol. Dynabeads CD4 and CD8 positive selection kits were used to isolate CD4 and CD8 T-cell fractions. TriZol was used to extract RNA from bulk PBMCs, CD4 and CD8 fractions, and dextramer-positive and dextramer-negative fractions. Concerning this clonotype: The target of this receptor is not known. The sample holds no much larger clone one base away, and base qualities are not on file.

These reads were obtained on an Illumina NovaSeq 6000. TCR cDNA was synthesized by 5'RACE template switching, through which a universal primer site and unique molecular identifiers were introduced. Priming for cDNA synthesis came from both the TCR alpha and TCR beta constant segments. Library amplification used two PCR steps, and the second PCR step added sample barcodes and sequencing adapters. Sequencing of libraries was done on Illumina HiSeq 2500 (2x100 bp) or NovaSeq (2x150 bp). The paper's data handling went like this. Demultiplexing of reads and collapsing into UMI consensus sequences were performed with MIGEC, and V(D)J alignment was carried out with MiXCR. Clonotypes responding to the vaccine were identified with edgeR on replicate PBMC samples, with the criteria of FDR below 0.01 and a log2 fold change above 5 up to day 15. Bulk clonotypes were assigned CD4 or CD8 identity according to which sequenced CD4 or CD8 repertoire held them at higher abundance. Clones were called with MiXCR by TCRdb after fastp trimmed the public reads at Q25, and only in-frame beta chains were retained. Entries are consolidated by CDR3 protein sequence, retaining the most common genes and DNA. These V and J calls rely on TCRdb rather than the paper's analysis. This sample comprises hundreds of thousands of distinct CDR3 sequences, around 12% of them detected only once. Of the sample, about 3% falls within the top ten clones.

Recombination connected TRBV9 to TRBJ2-1, with a weak D call of TRBD2 (5 bases match). The origin of this receptor is a man younger than 30 who received the YFV17D yellow fever vaccine. Source: CD4+ T cells sorted from PBMCs, taken 15 days after the yellow fever booster vaccination. CDR3 loop: CASTPPGMDEQFF. The nucleotides read TGTGCCAGCACCCCGCCGGGGATGGATGAGCAGTTCTTC.